This T cell receptor beta chain appears in the sequencing data of a study of vaccination and CD4 T cells after COVID-19. This sample's treatment: approximately 11-day PBMC culture with coronavirus spike peptide pools or control peptides (ViraFEST assay). Germline CDR1 and CDR2: WNHNN and SYGVQD (reference sequence). The CDR3 consists of 13 residues. The germline V and J ends were trimmed by 2 bases and 6 bases, with 8 bases remaining between them. Sequencing of cultured CD4+ T cell DNA used the Oncomine TCR Beta short-read assay. Via MiXCR, TCRdb re-called the PCR reads, giving one row per CDR3 protein. This table holds some 12,000 distinct CDR3 sequences, less than 75% found once. With respect to this clonotype: The antigen is undetermined.

The chain is built from TRBV10-1 and TRBJ2-1; no firm D call. The clonotype comes from a human donor who had recovered from COVID-19. The sequencing used CD4+ T cells from blood, cultured in vitro, collected before SARS-CoV-2 vaccination. The CDR3 protein is CASSEMPANEQFF. CDR3 coding DNA: TGCGCCAGCAGTGAGATGCCTGCCAATGAGCAGTTCTTC.